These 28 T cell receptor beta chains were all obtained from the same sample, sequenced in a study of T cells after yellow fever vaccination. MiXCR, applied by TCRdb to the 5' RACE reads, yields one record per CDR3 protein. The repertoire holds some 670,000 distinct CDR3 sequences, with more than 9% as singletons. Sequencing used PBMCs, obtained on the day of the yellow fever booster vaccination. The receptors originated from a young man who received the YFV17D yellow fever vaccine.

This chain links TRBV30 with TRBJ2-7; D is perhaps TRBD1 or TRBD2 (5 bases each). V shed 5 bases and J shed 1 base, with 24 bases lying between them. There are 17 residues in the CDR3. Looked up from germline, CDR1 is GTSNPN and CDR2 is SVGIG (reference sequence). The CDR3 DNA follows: TGTGCCTGGCAAGCTAGGGGTACAAGCGAGGGGTCCTACGAGCAGTACTTC. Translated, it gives CAWQARGTSEGSYEQYF.

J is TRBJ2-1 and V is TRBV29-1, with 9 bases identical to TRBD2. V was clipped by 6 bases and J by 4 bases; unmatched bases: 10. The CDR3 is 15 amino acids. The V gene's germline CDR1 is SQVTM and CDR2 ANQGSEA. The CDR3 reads CSVTSSSGTYNEQFF. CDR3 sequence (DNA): TGCAGCGTAACCAGCTCTAGCGGGACTTACAATGAGCAGTTCTTC.

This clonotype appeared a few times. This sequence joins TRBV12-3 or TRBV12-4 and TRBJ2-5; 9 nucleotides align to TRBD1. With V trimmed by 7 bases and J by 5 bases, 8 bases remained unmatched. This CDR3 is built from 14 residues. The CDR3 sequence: CASTSGTGMETQYF. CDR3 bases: TGTGCCAGCACCTCCGGGACAGGGATGGAGACCCAGTACTTC.

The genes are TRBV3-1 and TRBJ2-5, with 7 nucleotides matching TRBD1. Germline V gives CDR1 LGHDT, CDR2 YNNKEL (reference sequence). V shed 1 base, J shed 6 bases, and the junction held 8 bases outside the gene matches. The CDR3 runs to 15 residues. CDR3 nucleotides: TGTGCCAGCAGCCAAGGGCCCCAGGGGGAGAAGACCCAGTACTTC. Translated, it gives CASSQGPQGEKTQYF.

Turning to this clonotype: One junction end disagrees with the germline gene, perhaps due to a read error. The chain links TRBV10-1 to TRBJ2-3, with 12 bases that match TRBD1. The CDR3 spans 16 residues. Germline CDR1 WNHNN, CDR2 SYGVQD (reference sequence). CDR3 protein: CASSVGTGGRTDTQYF. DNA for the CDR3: TGCGCCAGCAGTGTCGGGACAGGGGGCCGCACGGATACGCAGTATTTT.

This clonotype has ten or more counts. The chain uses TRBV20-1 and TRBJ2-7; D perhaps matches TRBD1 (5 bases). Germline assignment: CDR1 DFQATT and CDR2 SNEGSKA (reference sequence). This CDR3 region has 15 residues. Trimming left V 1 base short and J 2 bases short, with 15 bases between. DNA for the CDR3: TGCAGTGCTAGAGGGGGCGGACAAGACGCCTACGAGCAGTACTTC. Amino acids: CSARGGGQDAYEQYF.

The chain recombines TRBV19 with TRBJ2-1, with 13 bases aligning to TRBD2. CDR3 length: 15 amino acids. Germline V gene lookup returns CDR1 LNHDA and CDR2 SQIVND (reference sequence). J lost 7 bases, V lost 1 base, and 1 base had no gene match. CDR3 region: CASSIGTSGSNEQFF. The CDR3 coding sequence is TGTGCCAGTAGTATAGGGACTAGCGGGAGTAATGAGCAGTTCTTC.

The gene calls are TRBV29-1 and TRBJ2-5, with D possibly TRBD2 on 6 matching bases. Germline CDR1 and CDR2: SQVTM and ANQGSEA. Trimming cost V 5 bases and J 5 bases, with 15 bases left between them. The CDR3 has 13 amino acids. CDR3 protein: CSVSGGEWETQYF. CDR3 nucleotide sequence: TGCAGCGTTTCAGGAGGGGAGTGGGAGACCCAGTACTTC.

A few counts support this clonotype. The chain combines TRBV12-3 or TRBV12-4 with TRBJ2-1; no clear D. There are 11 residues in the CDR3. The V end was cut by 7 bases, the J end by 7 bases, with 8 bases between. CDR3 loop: CASTFRNEQFF. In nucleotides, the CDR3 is TGTGCCAGCACCTTTCGGAATGAGCAGTTCTTC.

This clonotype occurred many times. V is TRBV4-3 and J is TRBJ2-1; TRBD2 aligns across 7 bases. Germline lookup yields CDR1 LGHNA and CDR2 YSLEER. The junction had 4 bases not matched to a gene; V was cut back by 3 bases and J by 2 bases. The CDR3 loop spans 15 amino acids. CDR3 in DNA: TGCGCCAGCAGCCACCCGGGAGGAGCCTACAATGAGCAGTTCTTC. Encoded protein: CASSHPGGAYNEQFF.

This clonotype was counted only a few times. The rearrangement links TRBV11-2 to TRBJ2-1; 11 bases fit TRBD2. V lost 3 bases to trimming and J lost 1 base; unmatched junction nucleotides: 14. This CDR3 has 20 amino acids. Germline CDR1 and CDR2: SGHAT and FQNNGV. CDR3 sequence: CASSFTRGSTSGSSYNEQFF. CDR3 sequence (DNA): TGTGCCAGCAGCTTCACCCGGGGGAGTACTAGCGGGAGTTCCTACAATGAGCAGTTCTTC.

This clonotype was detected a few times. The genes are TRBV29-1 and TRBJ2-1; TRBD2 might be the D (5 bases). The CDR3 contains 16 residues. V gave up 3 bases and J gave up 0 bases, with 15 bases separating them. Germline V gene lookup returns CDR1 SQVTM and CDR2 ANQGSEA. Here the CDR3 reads CSVEGRRQSSYNEQFF. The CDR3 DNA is TGCAGCGTTGAGGGGAGAAGACAAAGCTCCTACAATGAGCAGTTCTTC.

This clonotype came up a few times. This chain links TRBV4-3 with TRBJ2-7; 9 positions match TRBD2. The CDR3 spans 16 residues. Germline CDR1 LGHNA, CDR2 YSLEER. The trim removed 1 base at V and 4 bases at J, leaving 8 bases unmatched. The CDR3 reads CASSQAWSSGMYEQYF. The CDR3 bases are TGCGCCAGCAGCCAAGCCTGGTCTAGCGGGATGTACGAGCAGTACTTC.

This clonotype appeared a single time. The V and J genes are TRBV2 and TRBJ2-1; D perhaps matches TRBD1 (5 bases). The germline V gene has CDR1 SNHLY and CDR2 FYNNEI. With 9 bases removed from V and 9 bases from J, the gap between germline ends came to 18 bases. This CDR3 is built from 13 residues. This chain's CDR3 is CARGQDCVLEQFF. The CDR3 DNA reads TGTGCCAGGGGGCAGGATTGCGTTCTTGAGCAGTTCTTC. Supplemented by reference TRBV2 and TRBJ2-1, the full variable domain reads EPEVTQTPSHQVTQMGQEVILRCVPISNHLYFYWYRQILGQKVEFLVSFYNNEISEKSEIFDDQFSVERPDGSNFTLKIRSTKLEDSAMYFCARGQDCVLEQFFGPGTRLTVL.

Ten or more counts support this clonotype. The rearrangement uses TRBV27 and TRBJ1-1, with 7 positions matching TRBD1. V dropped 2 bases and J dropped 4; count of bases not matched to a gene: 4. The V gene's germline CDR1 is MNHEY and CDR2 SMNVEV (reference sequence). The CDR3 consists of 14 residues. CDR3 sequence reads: CASSLTGVGTEAFF. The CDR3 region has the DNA TGTGCCAGCAGTTTAACAGGGGTAGGCACTGAAGCTTTCTTT.

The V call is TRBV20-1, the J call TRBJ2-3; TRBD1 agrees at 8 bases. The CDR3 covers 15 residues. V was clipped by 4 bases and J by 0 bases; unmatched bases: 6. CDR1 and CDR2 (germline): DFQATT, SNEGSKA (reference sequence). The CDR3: CSAKDRGKSTDTQYF. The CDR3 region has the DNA TGCAGTGCTAAAGACAGGGGAAAAAGCACAGATACGCAGTATTTT.

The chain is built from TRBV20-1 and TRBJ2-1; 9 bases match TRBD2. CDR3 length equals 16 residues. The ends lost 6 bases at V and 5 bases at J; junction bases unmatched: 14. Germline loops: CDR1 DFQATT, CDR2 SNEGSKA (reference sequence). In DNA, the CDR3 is TGCAGTGCGCCTACCGGCGGGACTAGCCTCGACAATGAGCAGTTCTTC. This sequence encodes CSAPTGGTSLDNEQFF.

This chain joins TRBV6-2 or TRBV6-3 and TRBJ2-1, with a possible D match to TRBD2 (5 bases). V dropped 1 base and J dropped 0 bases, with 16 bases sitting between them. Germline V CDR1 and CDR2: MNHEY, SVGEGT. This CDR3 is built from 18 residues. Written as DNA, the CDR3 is TGTGCCAGCAGTTACTGGAGGCAGACCGGCCGCTCCTACAATGAGCAGTTCTTC. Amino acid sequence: CASSYWRQTGRSYNEQFF.

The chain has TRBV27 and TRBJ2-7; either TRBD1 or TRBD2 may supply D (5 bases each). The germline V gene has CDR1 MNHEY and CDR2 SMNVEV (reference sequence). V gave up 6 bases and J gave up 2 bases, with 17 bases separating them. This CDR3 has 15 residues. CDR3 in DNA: TGTGCCAGCAGGGCTGGGGGTCCCCCCCCCTACGAGCAGTACTTC. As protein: CASRAGGPPPYEQYF.

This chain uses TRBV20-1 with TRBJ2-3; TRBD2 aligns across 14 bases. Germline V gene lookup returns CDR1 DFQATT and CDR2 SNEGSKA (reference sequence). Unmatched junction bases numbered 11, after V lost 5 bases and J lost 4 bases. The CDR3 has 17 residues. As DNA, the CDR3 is TGCAGTGCTCCCGCCCCAGGGACTAGCGGGAGCGCAGATACGCAGTATTTT. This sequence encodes CSAPAPGTSGSADTQYF.

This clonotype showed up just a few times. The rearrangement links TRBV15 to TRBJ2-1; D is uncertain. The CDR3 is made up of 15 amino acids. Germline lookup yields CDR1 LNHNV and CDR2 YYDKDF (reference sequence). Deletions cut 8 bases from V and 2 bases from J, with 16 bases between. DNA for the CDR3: TGTGCCACCTCCTCGCAGACTTTAACCTACAATGAGCAGTTCTTC. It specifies CATSSQTLTYNEQFF.

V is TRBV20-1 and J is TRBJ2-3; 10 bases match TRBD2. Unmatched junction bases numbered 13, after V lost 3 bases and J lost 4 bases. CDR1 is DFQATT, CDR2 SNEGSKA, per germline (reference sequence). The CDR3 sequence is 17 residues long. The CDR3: CSARRTSGGSRSDTQYF. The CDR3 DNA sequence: TGCAGTGCTAGGAGGACTAGCGGAGGGAGTCGTTCAGATACGCAGTATTTT.

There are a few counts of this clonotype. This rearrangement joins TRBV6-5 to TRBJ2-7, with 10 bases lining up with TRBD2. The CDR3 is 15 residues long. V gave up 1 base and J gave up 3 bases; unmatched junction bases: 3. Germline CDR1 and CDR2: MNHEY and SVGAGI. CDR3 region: CASSYLLAGGYEQYF. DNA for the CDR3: TGTGCCAGCAGTTACTTGTTAGCGGGGGGCTACGAGCAGTACTTC.

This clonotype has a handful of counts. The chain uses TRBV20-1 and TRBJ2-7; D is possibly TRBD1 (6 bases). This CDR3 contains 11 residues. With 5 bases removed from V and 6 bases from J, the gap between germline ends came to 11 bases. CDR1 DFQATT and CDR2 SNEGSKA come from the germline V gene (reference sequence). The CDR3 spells CSAEQGREQYF. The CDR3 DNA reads TGCAGTGCTGAACAGGGTCGCGAGCAGTACTTC.

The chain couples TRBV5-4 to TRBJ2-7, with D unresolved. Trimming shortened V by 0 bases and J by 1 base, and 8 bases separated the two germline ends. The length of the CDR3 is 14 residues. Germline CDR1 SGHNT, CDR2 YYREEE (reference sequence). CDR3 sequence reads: CASSLEGESYEQYF. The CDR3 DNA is TGTGCCAGCAGCTTGGAAGGAGAGTCCTACGAGCAGTACTTC.

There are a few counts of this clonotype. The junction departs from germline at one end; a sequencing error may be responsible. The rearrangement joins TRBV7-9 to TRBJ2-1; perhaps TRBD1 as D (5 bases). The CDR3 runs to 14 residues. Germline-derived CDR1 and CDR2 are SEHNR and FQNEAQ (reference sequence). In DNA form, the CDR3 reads TGTGCCAGCAGCTTAGGGACACTCTACGATGAGCAGTTCTTC. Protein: CASSLGTLYDEQFF. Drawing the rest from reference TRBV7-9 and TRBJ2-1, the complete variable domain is DTGVSQNPRHKITKRGQNVTFRCDPISEHNRLYWYRQTLGQGPEFLTYFQNEAQLEKSRLLSDRFSAERPKGSFSTLEIQRTEQGDSAMYLCASSLGTLYDEQFFGPGTRLTVL.

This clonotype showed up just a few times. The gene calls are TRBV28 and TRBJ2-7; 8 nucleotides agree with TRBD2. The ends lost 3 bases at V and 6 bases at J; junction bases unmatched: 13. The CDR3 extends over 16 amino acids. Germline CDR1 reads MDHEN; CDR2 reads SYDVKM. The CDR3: CASSLWGAGGLAEQYF. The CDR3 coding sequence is TGTGCCAGCAGTTTGTGGGGCGCGGGAGGCCTTGCCGAGCAGTACTTC.

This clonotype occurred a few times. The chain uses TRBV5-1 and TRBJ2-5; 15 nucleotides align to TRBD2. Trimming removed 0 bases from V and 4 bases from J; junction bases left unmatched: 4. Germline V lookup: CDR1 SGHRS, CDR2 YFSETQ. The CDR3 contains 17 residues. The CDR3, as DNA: TGCGCCAGCAGCTTGGGGACTAGCGGGAGGGCCACAGAGACCCAGTACTTC. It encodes CASSLGTSGRATETQYF.